This entry lists 23 T cell receptor beta chains sequenced from one sample in a study of blood T cell repertoires in COVID-19. The protocol was immunoSEQ multiplex PCR, while the TCRdb copy is restricted to in-frame clones and leaves out a portion. The table records around 150,000 clones, around 82% of them present only once. The source material was PBMCs or T cells enriched from blood (not recorded which). The receptors originated from a man in his forties or fifties who had recovered from COVID-19.

This clone is a singleton in its sample. The rearrangement uses TRBV6-5 and TRBJ2-7, with D possibly being TRBD1 (6 bases). Germline CDR1 MNHEY, CDR2 SVGAGI. The CDR3 consists of 15 residues. V was cut by 7 bases and J by 9 bases, with 25 bases left in between. Here the CDR3 reads CASTLFPQGDPGQYV. The CDR3 nucleotides are TGTGCCAGCACCCTATTCCCACAGGGAGACCCTGGGCAGTACGTC.

This rearrangement joins TRBV3-1 (or the pseudogene TRBV3-2) to TRBJ2-3, with TRBD1 matching 7 bases. Trimming removed 4 bases from V and 5 bases from J; junction bases left unmatched: 9. Germline values: CDR1 LGHDT, CDR2 YNNKEL (reference sequence). The CDR3 has 15 residues. Here the CDR3 reads CASSPDGRGKDTQYF. In DNA, the CDR3 is TGTGCCAGCAGCCCCGACGGCAGGGGGAAAGATACGCAGTATTTT.

This clone was picked up a small number of times. The J gene is TRBJ2-5, the V gene TRBV9; TRBD2 matches at 9 bases. Per germline, CDR1 SGDLS and CDR2 YYNGEE. The CDR3 contains 15 residues. V shed 3 bases, J shed 5 bases, and the junction held 8 bases outside the gene matches. CDR3 amino acids: CASSGLGLAGETQYF. The CDR3 DNA reads as TGTGCCAGCAGCGGACTGGGACTAGCTGGCGAGACCCAGTACTTC.

The chain combines TRBV10-2 with TRBJ2-4; TRBD2 aligns across 11 bases. Looked up from germline, CDR1 is WSHSY and CDR2 is SAAADI. The CDR3 length is 15 residues. J gave up 1 base and V 8 bases, and 4 bases lay outside the gene matches. The CDR3 sequence is CASSASGGAKNIQYF. The CDR3 DNA is TGCGCCAGCTCGGCTAGCGGGGGGGCCAAAAACATTCAGTACTTC.

J is TRBJ1-3 and V is TRBV28; the D gene is possibly TRBD1 (6 bases). Deletions cut 4 bases from V and 0 bases from J, with 10 bases between. Germline CDR1 MDHEN, CDR2 SYDVKM. CDR3 size: 15 residues. The CDR3 loop is CASSSPGVSGNTIYF. As DNA, the CDR3 is TGTGCCAGCAGTTCCCCAGGGGTCTCTGGAAACACCATATATTTT. Full variable domain (missing parts from reference TRBV28 and TRBJ1-3): DVKVTQSSRYLVKRTGEKVFLECVQDMDHENMFWYRQDPGLGLRLIYFSYDVKMKEKGDIPEGYSVSREKKERFSLILESASTNQTSMYLCASSSPGVSGNTIYFGEGSWLTVV.

The chain links TRBV10-1 to TRBJ1-4, with D possibly being TRBD1 (5 bases). The CDR3 has 15 amino acids. The germline V and J ends were trimmed by 0 bases and 7 bases, with 12 bases remaining between them. The germline gives CDR1 WNHNN, CDR2 SYGVQD (reference sequence). CDR3 coding DNA: TGCGCCAGCAGTGAGTCGGCGATTCAGGGTGAAAAACTGTTTTTT. It is translated as CASSESAIQGEKLFF.

This clone came up once. This chain links TRBV5-1 with TRBJ2-2; TRBD1 agrees at 8 bases. The length of the CDR3 is 15 residues. V gave up 3 bases and J gave up 3 bases; unmatched junction bases: 4. Germline-derived CDR1 and CDR2 are SGHRS and YFSETQ. The CDR3 DNA is TGCGCCAGCAGCTCCCAGGGGGCGGACACCGGGGAGCTGTTTTTT. Its translation: CASSSQGADTGELFF.

The gene calls are TRBV4-1 and TRBJ1-2; 7 positions match TRBD1. Trimming took 2 bases from V and 3 from J; bases not matched to a gene: 3. The CDR3 runs to 14 residues. The V gene's germline CDR1 is MGHRA and CDR2 YSYEKL. The CDR3 nucleotides are TGCGCCAGCAGCCAACTAACAGGGGACTATGGCTACACCTTC. Translation gives CASSQLTGDYGYTF.

The chain recombines TRBV14 with TRBJ1-1; D is unclear. Germline CDR1 SGHDN, CDR2 FVKESK. Trimming cost V 3 bases and J 1 base, with 9 bases left between them. This CDR3 has 14 amino acids. The CDR3: CASSQYTENTEAFF. CDR3 coding DNA: TGTGCCAGCAGCCAGTACACAGAGAACACTGAAGCTTTCTTT.

Only a few counts were recorded for this clone. The gene calls are TRBV6-1 and TRBJ1-2; D remains ambiguous. V was clipped by 1 base and J by 7 bases, with 13 bases between them. This CDR3 has 14 residues. Germline CDR1 MNHNS, CDR2 SASEGT. CDR3 sequence reads: CASSEGGSHVGYTF. The CDR3 DNA reads as TGTGCCAGCAGTGAAGGCGGCAGTCACGTTGGCTACACCTTC.

The chain employs TRBV4-1 and TRBJ2-1, with 9 bases identical to TRBD2. In germline, CDR1 is MGHRA, CDR2 YSYEKL. The length of the CDR3 is 18 residues. The ends lost 1 base at V and 3 bases at J; junction bases unmatched: 10. This CDR3 reads CASSQVRKRGELYNEQFF. CDR3 sequence (DNA): TGCGCCAGCAGCCAAGTTCGGAAGCGGGGGGAACTCTACAATGAGCAGTTCTTC.

The chain combines TRBV2 with TRBJ2-1; 8 nucleotides agree with TRBD1. The CDR3 contains 11 residues. From germline, CDR1 is SNHLY and CDR2 FYNNEI. V shed 11 bases and J 13 bases; nucleotides not matched to a gene: 10. This chain's CDR3 is CAGSEGQEQFF. CDR3 in DNA: TGTGCCGGCTCGGAGGGACAGGAACAGTTCTTC.

The genes are TRBV13 and TRBJ2-3; weak D call: TRBD1 (5 bases). V was cut by 3 bases and J by 4 bases, with 14 bases left in between. From germline, CDR1 is PRHDT and CDR2 FYEKMQ (reference sequence). The length of the CDR3 is 15 residues. This CDR3 is CASSFSQGYPDTQYF. The CDR3 bases are TGTGCCAGCAGCTTTAGCCAGGGTTATCCAGATACGCAGTATTTT.

The CDR3 DNA sequence: TGCGCCAGCAGTGAGGCAGGGGGAGCCAAAAACATTCAGTACTTC. It translates to CASSEAGGAKNIQYF. This sequence joins TRBV10-2 and TRBJ2-4, with TRBD1 identical over 7 bases. CDR1 is WSHSY, CDR2 SAAADI, per germline. J lost 0 bases, V lost 2 bases, and 1 base had no gene match. The CDR3 sequence is 15 residues long.

The rearrangement links TRBV3-1 (or the pseudogene TRBV3-2) to TRBJ1-3, with a possible D match to TRBD1 (6 bases). This CDR3 contains 14 residues. CDR1 LGHDT and CDR2 YNNKEL come from the germline V gene (reference sequence). Trimming stripped 2 bases from V and 2 bases from J, with 7 bases between. CDR3 sequence reads: CASSQRTAGNTIYF. The CDR3 nucleotides read TGTGCCAGCAGCCAACGGACAGCTGGAAACACCATATATTTT.

The gene calls are TRBV7-9 and TRBJ1-2; 10 bases align to TRBD1. The germline CDR1 and CDR2 sequences are SEHNR and FQNEAQ (reference sequence). V lost 5 bases and J lost 5; bases outside the gene matches: 2. The CDR3 covers 13 residues. This CDR3 is CASSPGQGYGYTF. In DNA, the CDR3 is TGTGCCAGCAGCCCGGGACAGGGGTATGGCTACACCTTC.

This clone was found once. This chain links TRBV5-1 with TRBJ1-3; D is possibly TRBD1 (5 bases). The germline V and J ends were trimmed by 2 bases and 0 bases, with 15 bases remaining between them. The germline V gene encodes CDR1 SGHRS and CDR2 YFSETQ. This CDR3 region has 17 residues. The CDR3 loop reads CASSFDPQAASGNTIYF. The DNA for the CDR3 is TGCGCCAGCAGCTTTGACCCACAGGCCGCCTCTGGAAACACCATATATTTT.

V gene TRBV4-1 combines with J gene TRBJ2-3, with 12 bases aligning to TRBD2. The trim removed 1 base at V and 0 bases at J, leaving 5 bases unmatched. CDR1 is MGHRA and CDR2 is YSYEKL in the germline V gene. The CDR3 totals 18 residues. The CDR3 DNA follows: TGCGCCAGCAGCCAAGTTCTAGCGGGGGGGCGTAGCACAGATACGCAGTATTTT. Its protein product is CASSQVLAGGRSTDTQYF.

This chain's CDR3 is CASSIAWTSGNTIYF. The DNA for the CDR3 is TGTGCCAGTAGTATCGCCTGGACTTCTGGAAACACCATATATTTT. The J gene is TRBJ1-3, the V gene TRBV19; no definite D call. CDR3 length: 15 residues. Germline CDR1 LNHDA, CDR2 SQIVND (reference sequence). Between the trimmed V and J ends, which lost 3 bases and 1 base, there was a span of 10 bases.

The genes are TRBV6-1 and TRBJ2-7, with D perhaps matching TRBD1 (5 bases). Trimming took off 2 bases at V and 2 bases at J, with 7 bases between the two ends. The CDR3 extends over 13 amino acids. Per the germline V gene, CDR1 is MNHNS and CDR2 is SASEGT. CDR3 nucleotide sequence: TGTGCCAGCAGTGAAAGGGGAACCTACGAGCAGTACGTC. This gives the protein CASSERGTYEQYV.

This clone was seen a handful of times. V gene TRBV2 combines with J gene TRBJ1-6; TRBD1 might be the D (6 bases). CDR1 and CDR2 (germline): SNHLY, FYNNEI. There are 13 residues in the CDR3. With 8 bases removed from V and 3 bases from J, the gap between germline ends came to 8 bases. As DNA, the CDR3 is TGTGCCAGCCGGACAGACTATAATTCACCCCTCCACTTT. This gives the protein CASRTDYNSPLHF.

This chain connects TRBV6-5 to TRBJ2-3; 10 bases match TRBD2. The CDR3 runs to 16 residues. J gave up 6 bases and V 0 bases, and 6 bases lay outside the gene matches. Germline CDR1 and CDR2: MNHEY and SVGAGI. The CDR3 nucleotides are TGTGCCAGCAGTTACTCGATATTTAGCGGGGGGGATACGCAGTATTTT. Amino acids: CASSYSIFSGGDTQYF.

The rearrangement joins TRBV10-2 to TRBJ2-7, with 9 bases lining up with TRBD2. Germline V gives CDR1 WSHSY, CDR2 SAAADI. The CDR3 covers 15 residues. V trimming: 2 bases; J trimming: 0 bases; junction bases outside the gene matches: 2. CDR3 amino acids: CASSEVAGDSYEQYV. The CDR3 DNA reads as TGCGCCAGCAGTGAGGTAGCGGGGGACTCCTACGAGCAGTACGTC.